The 5 T cell receptor beta chains below all came from one sample that was sequenced in a study of T cells after yellow fever vaccination. TCRdb reprocessed the 5' RACE reads via MiXCR and lists one record per CDR3 protein. The sample has some 130,000 distinct CDR3 sequences, just over 6.5% seen once. Sample: CD4+ T cells sorted from PBMCs, taken 10 days after the yellow fever booster vaccination. The receptors shown here come from a man aged 25 to 40 who received the YFV17D yellow fever vaccine.

V and J are TRBV30 and TRBJ1-5; weak D call: TRBD1 (6 bases). The CDR3 runs to 15 residues. The V end was cut by 2 bases, the J end by 0 bases, with 11 bases between. Germline CDR1 reads GTSNPN; CDR2 reads SVGIG (reference sequence). CDR3 DNA: TGTGCCTGGAGTCCGGGACAAGCTAGCAATCAGCCCCAGCATTTT. Protein product: CAWSPGQASNQPQHF.

Ten or more counts support this clonotype. The chain links TRBV3-1 to TRBJ2-1, with D perhaps TRBD1 (5 bases). V gave up 6 bases and J gave up 0 bases, with 6 bases separating them. The CDR3 totals 13 residues. The germline gives CDR1 LGHDT, CDR2 YNNKEL (reference sequence). DNA for the CDR3: TGTGCCAGCAGTGACAGCTCCTACAATGAGCAGTTCTTC. It translates to CASSDSSYNEQFF.

This clonotype was found many times. The rearrangement joins TRBV7-2 to TRBJ1-1; maybe TRBD1 (5 bases). Trimming cost V 2 bases and J 1 base, with 8 bases left between them. Germline CDR1 and CDR2: SGHTA and FQGNSA. The CDR3 is 14 residues long. Here the CDR3 reads CASSLPGANTEAFF. The CDR3 coding sequence is TGTGCCAGCAGCTTACCCGGGGCGAACACTGAAGCTTTCTTT.

In this sample, this clonotype turned up many times. The chain carries TRBV20-1 and TRBJ2-7, with D perhaps matching TRBD1 (5 bases). V lost 1 base and J lost 3, with 10 bases in between. The germline gives CDR1 DFQATT, CDR2 SNEGSKA (reference sequence). The length of the CDR3 is 13 residues. The CDR3 DNA sequence: TGCAGTGCTAGAGCCCCACAGGACTACGAGCAGTACTTC. Its translation is CSARAPQDYEQYF.

This clonotype was counted ten times or more. The chain carries TRBV20-1 and TRBJ2-2; maybe TRBD2 (5 bases). The CDR3 contains 14 residues. Trimming stripped 2 bases from V and 4 bases from J, with 11 bases between. CDR1 is DFQATT and CDR2 is SNEGSKA in the germline V gene (reference sequence). For the CDR3, the DNA is TGCAGTGCTAGACTAGCCAGTGGCACCGGGGAGCTGTTTTTT. Its translation: CSARLASGTGELFF.